This TCR beta chain was retrieved from a study of shared clonotypes between healthy human individuals. Note on this clone: Antigen specificity is unknown.

Sequencing was performed with immunoSEQ multiplex PCR; in TCRdb, only in-frame clones are kept and a portion is missing. The sample lists some 2 million clones; 95% were seen once. The CDR3 contains 12 residues. Germline V gene lookup returns CDR1 SGHRS and CDR2 YFSETQ. V lost 0 bases and J 6 bases, leaving 5 bases between the germline ends. Study-wide results and limits: Depth was large, yet rarefaction showed that sorted-subset sequencing was incomplete.

The rearrangement uses TRBV5-1 and TRBJ2-3; D unresolved. This receptor was obtained from a man aged 18 to 29 in good health. Sequencing used naive CD4+ T cells sorted from blood. Subset of the sample: CD45RA+ positively selected. The CDR3 DNA reads as TGCGCCAGCAGCTTGGCCGTGGATACGCAGTATTTT. Its translation is CASSLAVDTQYF.